Each of the 18 T cell receptor beta chains below was sequenced from the same sample in a study of blood T cells in healthy people across ages. Combining a sample-barcoded 5' primer with a J-beta primer mix, a second PCR ran for roughly 7 to 11 cycles. TCRdb called the 5' RACE reads again in MiXCR, with one record for every CDR3 protein. This sample carries about 900,000 distinct CDR3 sequences, about 44% of them seen once, and the ten largest clones take roughly 13%. The sample was blood. These receptors originate from a man younger than 40 in good health.

DNA for the CDR3: TGTGCCACCAGCAGAGATCCGGGAGGATTTAGGTACTTC. This gives the protein CATSRDPGGFRYF. The chain joins TRBV15 to TRBJ2-5, with TRBD2 identical over 7 bases. The CDR3 spans 13 residues. The germline V gene has CDR1 LNHNV and CDR2 YYDKDF (reference sequence). V dropped 0 bases and J dropped 13; count of bases not matched to a gene: 8.

This clonotype has a single count. This rearrangement joins TRBV4-3 to TRBJ2-7, with D possibly TRBD1 on 6 matching bases. The CDR3 sequence is 15 residues long. V was clipped by 0 bases and J by 5 bases, with 14 bases between them. From germline, CDR1 is LGHNA and CDR2 YSLEER. CDR3 nucleotide sequence: TGCGCCAGCAGCCAAGACAGGGGAACTCCCCACGAGCAGTACTTC. Its translation is CASSQDRGTPHEQYF.

J is TRBJ2-4 and V is TRBV28, with 7 bases matching TRBD1. Germline CDR1 MDHEN, CDR2 SYDVKM. This CDR3 has 13 residues. The ends lost 5 bases at V and 13 bases at J; junction bases unmatched: 11. The CDR3 bases are TGTGCCAGCAGTGGGACAGCCCCGCGTGAGCAGTACTTC. As protein: CASSGTAPREQYF.

The chain couples TRBV7-9 to TRBJ2-1, with 10 bases that match TRBD2. The trim removed 5 bases at V and 6 bases at J, leaving 7 bases unmatched. The CDR3 runs to 15 residues. Germline-derived CDR1 and CDR2 are SEHNR and FQNEAQ (reference sequence). The CDR3 here is CASSEPGLASNEQFF. The CDR3 coding sequence is TGTGCCAGCAGCGAACCGGGACTAGCGAGCAATGAGCAGTTCTTC. Complete variable domain (other parts from reference TRBV7-9 and TRBJ2-1): DTGVSQNPRHKITKRGQNVTFRCDPISEHNRLYWYRQTLGQGPEFLTYFQNEAQLEKSRLLSDRFSAERPKGSFSTLEIQRTEQGDSAMYLCASSEPGLASNEQFFGPGTRLTVL.

This clonotype was seen more than once but under ten times. The V and J genes are TRBV27 and TRBJ2-7; tentatively, D is TRBD1 (6 bases). CDR1 and CDR2 from the germline V gene are MNHEY and SMNVEV (reference sequence). The ends were cut back, 7 bases at V and 3 bases at J, with 19 bases in the middle. The CDR3 extends over 15 amino acids. The CDR3 sequence is CASTLRAQGGYEQYF. Here the CDR3 DNA reads TGTGCCAGCACCCTAAGGGCACAGGGTGGCTACGAGCAGTACTTC.

This chain uses TRBV5-1 with TRBJ1-1; D remains ambiguous. CDR3 length: 15 residues. CDR1 and CDR2 from the germline V gene are SGHRS and YFSETQ. Between the trimmed V and J ends, which lost 7 bases and 4 bases, there was a span of 20 bases. CDR3 DNA sequence: TGCGCCAGCGTCCCGGCGGTGGATATAGGCACTGAAGCTTTCTTT. Translated: CASVPAVDIGTEAFF.

The chain links TRBV5-1 to TRBJ2-5; tentative D call: TRBD1 (6 bases). Trimming took off 7 bases at V and 2 bases at J, with 33 bases between the two ends. Germline V gene lookup returns CDR1 SGHRS and CDR2 YFSETQ. The CDR3 spans 20 residues. Here the CDR3 DNA reads TGCGCCAGCGAGACTACCGCCCTAAAGACAGGTCAATTTCGTCAAGAGACCCAGTACTTC. Translated: CASETTALKTGQFRQETQYF. The complete variable domain, with remaining parts taken from reference TRBV5-1 and TRBJ2-5, reads KAGVTQTPRYLIKTRGQQVTLSCSPISGHRSVSWYQQTPGQGLQFLFEYFSETQRNKGNFPGRFSGRQFSNSRSEMNVSTLELGDSALYLCASETTALKTGQFRQETQYFGPGTRLLVL.

This clonotype showed up just once. The J gene is TRBJ1-2, the V gene TRBV24-1; 7 nucleotides agree with TRBD1. The CDR3 consists of 16 residues. Trimming took 3 bases from V and 4 from J; bases not matched to a gene: 10. Germline values: CDR1 KGHDR, CDR2 SFDVKD. CDR3 protein: CATSDDRVPGPYGYTF. Written as DNA, the CDR3 is TGTGCCACCAGTGATGACAGGGTCCCGGGCCCCTATGGCTACACCTTC.

This chain uses TRBV12-3 or TRBV12-4 with TRBJ2-2, with 9 bases that match TRBD1. J gave up 7 bases and V 6 bases, and 12 bases lay outside the gene matches. The CDR3 has 16 amino acids. The chain's CDR3 is CASSLQGALVGGELFF. CDR3 coding DNA: TGTGCCAGCAGCCTACAGGGGGCCTTAGTCGGCGGGGAGCTGTTTTTT.

This clonotype showed up just a few times. The genes are TRBV28 and TRBJ2-3; D might be TRBD2 (5 bases). The V end lost 4 bases, the J end lost 8 bases, and 16 bases lay between the germline ends. The CDR3 spans 14 residues. CDR1 is MDHEN and CDR2 is SYDVKM in the germline V gene. The CDR3 nucleotides read TGTGCCAGCAGTTCCACCACCGGACTGATTACGCAGTATTTT. Translating it yields CASSSTTGLITQYF. The entire variable domain, with the rest obtained from reference TRBV28 and TRBJ2-3, is as follows: DVKVTQSSRYLVKRTGEKVFLECVQDMDHENMFWYRQDPGLGLRLIYFSYDVKMKEKGDIPEGYSVSREKKERFSLILESASTNQTSMYLCASSSTTGLITQYFGPGTRLTVL.

This clonotype was observed a handful of times. V usage is TRBV29-1 and J usage is TRBJ2-1; 7 bases line up with TRBD1. Germline values: CDR1 SQVTM, CDR2 ANQGSEA. This CDR3 has 16 amino acids. V was pared by 0 bases and J by 0 bases, with 5 bases of the junction left unmatched. Written as DNA, the CDR3 is TGCAGCGTTGAAGAGGACAGGTACAACTCCTACAATGAGCAGTTCTTC. Translating gives CSVEEDRYNSYNEQFF.

V usage is TRBV9 and J usage is TRBJ2-1; no clear D gene. The CDR3 spans 14 residues. Germline V gives CDR1 SGDLS, CDR2 YYNGEE. Trimming removed 0 bases from V and 9 bases from J, with 13 bases in between. The CDR3 spells CASSVEGGSSEQFF. CDR3 nucleotide sequence: TGTGCCAGCAGCGTAGAAGGCGGAAGTAGTGAGCAGTTCTTC. Full variable domain (rest looked up from reference TRBV9 and TRBJ2-1): DSGVTQTPKHLITATGQRVTLRCSPRSGDLSVYWYQQSLDQGLQFLIQYYNGEERAKGNILERFSAQQFPDLHSELNLSSLELGDSALYFCASSVEGGSSEQFFGPGTRLTVL.

The gene calls are TRBV4-1 and TRBJ2-7; 11 bases align to TRBD1. CDR1 and CDR2 from the germline V gene are MGHRA and YSYEKL. V dropped 5 bases and J dropped 7; count of bases not matched to a gene: 13. The CDR3 totals 16 residues. The CDR3: CASSMKWDRGTSEQYF. CDR3 in DNA: TGCGCCAGCAGCATGAAGTGGGACAGGGGGACCTCGGAGCAGTACTTC.

The rearrangement joins TRBV25-1 to TRBJ2-7; D is possibly TRBD1 (6 bases). The CDR3 loop spans 20 amino acids. V was shortened by 8 bases and J by 2 bases, with 34 bases between the two germline ends. CDR1 and CDR2 (germline): MGHDK, SYGVNS. CDR3 loop: CASPPFGCLKGHSAPYEQYF. The CDR3 region has the DNA TGTGCCAGCCCTCCTTTCGGTTGCCTCAAGGGACACTCGGCCCCCTACGAGCAGTACTTC.

V usage is TRBV12-3 or TRBV12-4 and J usage is TRBJ2-5; 8 bases line up with TRBD2. The J call may not be correct, given that the DNA end is closer to TRBJ2-7. The CDR3 runs 15 residues. The chain's CDR3 is CASSSQRGPHYEQYF. CDR3 bases: TGTGCCAGCAGTTCCCAGCGGGGGCCCCACTACGAGCAGTACTTC.

V gene TRBV5-1 combines with J gene TRBJ2-4; D is perhaps TRBD1 (6 bases). With the DNA end fitting TRBJ2-5 better, the J assignment may be wrong. Germline CDR1 and CDR2: SGHRS and YFSETQ. The CDR3 sequence is 13 residues long. The CDR3 loop is CASSTHREETQYF. In DNA, the CDR3 is TGCGCCAGCAGCACTCACAGGGAAGAGACCCAGTACTTC.

This clonotype was recorded a few times. V usage is TRBV27 and J usage is TRBJ2-5, with unresolved D. The V end lost 2 bases, the J end lost 2 bases, and 9 bases lay between the germline ends. CDR1 and CDR2 (germline): MNHEY, SMNVEV (reference sequence). The CDR3 is 14 amino acids. In nucleotides, the CDR3 is TGTGCCAGCAGTTTAATTGGCAGACAAGAGACCCAGTACTTC. Amino acids: CASSLIGRQETQYF.

This chain joins TRBV25-1 and TRBJ2-3; D perhaps matches TRBD2 (6 bases). CDR3 length equals 14 residues. V lost 6 bases to trimming and J lost 0 bases, with 10 bases between them. CDR1 and CDR2 from the germline V gene are MGHDK and SYGVNS. CDR3 DNA: TGTGCCAGCAGACCCAGCGGGAGCACAGATACGCAGTATTTT. Translation: CASRPSGSTDTQYF.